The 15 T cell receptor beta chains below come from one sample, sequenced in a study of vaccination and CD4 T cells after COVID-19 (dated by TCRdb to the early 2020s). No cognate antigen is known for these TCRs. Library generation was performed with PCR. Reads for this sample came from an Illumina iSeq 100. DNA from cultured CD4+ T cells was subjected to TCR sequencing with the Oncomine TCR Beta short-read assay at the Johns Hopkins FTIC core. TCRdb took the public reads, trimmed them with fastp at Q25, ran MiXCR for clone calling and kept in-frame beta chains. Here each entry gathers all rows of one CDR3 protein and keeps the most common genes and DNA. The sample table contains fewer than 15,000 distinct CDR3 sequences; only one count was recorded for 74% of them. 15% to 20% of the sample rests with the top ten. In light of the paper, this sample's treatment or condition label describes: 10-day PBMC culture with coronavirus spike peptide pools or control peptides (ViraFEST assay).

Material for sequencing was CD4+ T cells from blood, cultured in vitro. These receptors were taken from a human donor who had recovered from COVID-19.

The J gene is TRBJ1-5, the V gene TRBV6-5; a possible D gene is TRBD1 (5 bases). Per germline, CDR1 MNHEY and CDR2 SVGAGI. CDR3 length equals 15 residues. Trimming cost V 0 bases and J 3 bases, with 9 bases left between them. The CDR3 DNA reads as TGTGCCAGCAGTTACTCGGCCAGGGCCAATCAGCCCCAGCATTTT. It yields the protein CASSYSARANQPQHF.

The V and J genes are TRBV7-9 and TRBJ1-2; weak D call: TRBD1 (6 bases). The CDR3 length is 15 residues. The germline CDR1 and CDR2 sequences are SEHNR and FQNEAQ (reference sequence). V dropped 5 bases and J dropped 5 bases, with 18 bases sitting between them. CDR3 loop: CASSRLERGAYGYTF. The CDR3 DNA is TGTGCCAGCAGCCGCCTGGAGAGGGGGGCTTATGGCTACACCTTC. Supplemented by reference TRBV7-9 and TRBJ1-2, the full variable domain reads DTGVSQNPRHKITKRGQNVTFRCDPISEHNRLYWYRQTLGQGPEFLTYFQNEAQLEKSRLLSDRFSAERPKGSFSTLEIQRTEQGDSAMYLCASSRLERGAYGYTFGSGTRLTVV.

This clonotype turned up a few times. The rearrangement uses TRBV20-1 and TRBJ1-5; D perhaps matches TRBD1 (6 bases). Looked up from germline, CDR1 is DFQATT and CDR2 is SNEGSKA (reference sequence). V lost 6 bases and J 0 bases, leaving 18 bases between the germline ends. CDR3 length equals 16 residues. This chain's CDR3 is CSAGGQGMRSNQPQHF. DNA for the CDR3: TGCAGTGCCGGGGGGCAGGGGATGCGTAGCAATCAGCCCCAGCATTTT.

The genes are TRBV30 and TRBJ2-7; no firm D call. CDR1 is GTSNPN, CDR2 SVGIG, per germline (reference sequence). Trimming removed 5 bases at V and 6 bases at J, with 11 bases between. CDR3 length: 11 residues. The CDR3 bases are TGTGCCTGGGCAACAGTGCGCGAGCAGTACTTC. Amino acids: CAWATVREQYF.

This sequence joins TRBV6-2 or TRBV6-3 and TRBJ1-1; 7 bases are a match to TRBD1. Germline loops: CDR1 MNHEY, CDR2 SVGEGT. J gave up 6 bases and V 6 bases, and 7 bases lay outside the gene matches. CDR3 length equals 13 residues. DNA for the CDR3: TGTGCCAGCAGATCTACAGGGGCCCCTGAAGCTTTCTTT. Amino acid sequence: CASRSTGAPEAFF.

This chain uses TRBV7-2 with TRBJ2-1; D is unresolved. Germline V CDR1 and CDR2: SGHTA, FQGNSA. The CDR3 runs to 13 residues. Trimming took 5 bases from V and 2 from J, leaving 7 bases between them. CDR3 region: CASSPYAYNEQFF. The CDR3 DNA sequence: TGTGCCAGCAGCCCCTACGCCTACAATGAGCAGTTCTTC. The full variable domain, completed using reference TRBV7-2 and TRBJ2-1, is GAGVSQSPSNKVTEKGKDVELRCDPISGHTALYWYRQSLGQGLEFLIYFQGNSAPDKSGLPSDRFSAERTGGSVSTLTIQRTQQEDSAVYLCASSPYAYNEQFFGPGTRLTVL.

The chain combines TRBV20-1 with TRBJ2-7; 12 positions agree with TRBD2. V gave up 3 bases and J gave up 7 bases; unmatched junction bases: 10. Germline values: CDR1 DFQATT, CDR2 SNEGSKA (reference sequence). This CDR3 has 15 residues. CDR3: CSASDLAGGPREQYF. The CDR3 DNA reads as TGCAGTGCTAGCGATCTAGCGGGAGGGCCTCGGGAGCAGTACTTC.

The J gene is TRBJ1-1, the V gene TRBV6-5, with 8 positions matching TRBD1. CDR3 size: 14 residues. Germline V gene sequence: CDR1 MNHEY, CDR2 SVGAGI. After removal of 0 bases from V and 4 bases from J, the junction contained 1 base not matched to a gene. The CDR3 here is CASSYSTGVTEAFF. The CDR3, as DNA: TGTGCCAGCAGTTACTCGACAGGGGTCACTGAAGCTTTCTTT.

This chain uses TRBV7-2 with TRBJ2-1; 8 bases align to TRBD2. The CDR3 totals 19 residues. V dropped 5 bases and J dropped 4; count of bases not matched to a gene: 19. Per the germline V gene, CDR1 is SGHTA and CDR2 is FQGNSA. The CDR3 protein is CASSLRAPPSGQRYNEQFF. CDR3 nucleotide sequence: TGTGCCAGCAGCCTTAGGGCCCCTCCTAGCGGGCAAAGGTACAATGAGCAGTTCTTC.

This clonotype is medium-sized. This CDR3 is CASSTSNQPQHF. The CDR3 DNA sequence: TGTGCCAGCAGTACCAGCAATCAGCCCCAGCATTTT. The chain uses TRBV6-1 and TRBJ1-5; D remains unclear. CDR3 size: 12 residues. Germline V gene data show CDR1 as MNHNS and CDR2 as SASEGT. V was clipped by 5 bases and J by 1 base, with 3 bases between them.

This chain links TRBV14 with TRBJ2-3; 8 bases are shared with TRBD2. The CDR3 runs to 17 residues. V shed 2 bases and J 3 bases; nucleotides not matched to a gene: 10. Germline CDR1 and CDR2: SGHDN and FVKESK. CDR3 DNA sequence: TGTGCCAGCAGCCAAACAATAGCGGGATTGGGGACAGATACGCAGTATTTT. This translates into CASSQTIAGLGTDTQYF.

This clonotype was seen a few times. The V and J genes are TRBV7-2 and TRBJ2-5; 11 positions match TRBD2. The J segment lost 4 bases and the V segment lost 4 bases, leaving 11 bases of the junction unmatched. This CDR3 contains 17 residues. Germline CDR1 and CDR2: SGHTA and FQGNSA. The CDR3 reads CASSSGIRLAGRETQYF. Written as DNA, the CDR3 is TGTGCCAGCAGCTCAGGGATTCGACTAGCGGGACGAGAGACCCAGTACTTC.

This chain connects TRBV11-2 to TRBJ1-2, with 7 nucleotides matching TRBD1. CDR1 SGHAT and CDR2 FQNNGV come from the germline V gene. The CDR3 has 15 residues. V lost 5 bases, J lost 4 bases, and 10 bases stayed unmatched. The CDR3 sequence is CASSARDSDGYGYTF. The CDR3, as DNA: TGTGCCAGCAGCGCTAGGGACAGTGACGGCTATGGCTACACCTTC.

V is TRBV10-3 and J is TRBJ1-2; D is ambiguous. This CDR3 region has 13 residues. The V end was cut by 4 bases, the J end by 4 bases, with 10 bases between. The V gene's germline CDR1 is ENHRY and CDR2 SYGVKD. Written as DNA, the CDR3 is TGTGCCATCAGTGGAGTCGGCAGCTATGGCTACACCTTC. Its protein is CAISGVGSYGYTF.

This clonotype was detected only a few times. The CDR3 coding sequence is TGTGCCAGCAGTTACCCGAGCGGGAACCCCTCCTACGAGCAGTACTTC. It encodes CASSYPSGNPSYEQYF. This chain links TRBV6-2 or TRBV6-3 with TRBJ2-7, with 7 bases that match TRBD2. This CDR3 spans 16 amino acids. The germline CDR1 and CDR2 sequences are MNHEY and SVGEGT. The V gene end was trimmed by 2 bases and the J gene end by 0 bases; junction bases not matched to a gene: 7.